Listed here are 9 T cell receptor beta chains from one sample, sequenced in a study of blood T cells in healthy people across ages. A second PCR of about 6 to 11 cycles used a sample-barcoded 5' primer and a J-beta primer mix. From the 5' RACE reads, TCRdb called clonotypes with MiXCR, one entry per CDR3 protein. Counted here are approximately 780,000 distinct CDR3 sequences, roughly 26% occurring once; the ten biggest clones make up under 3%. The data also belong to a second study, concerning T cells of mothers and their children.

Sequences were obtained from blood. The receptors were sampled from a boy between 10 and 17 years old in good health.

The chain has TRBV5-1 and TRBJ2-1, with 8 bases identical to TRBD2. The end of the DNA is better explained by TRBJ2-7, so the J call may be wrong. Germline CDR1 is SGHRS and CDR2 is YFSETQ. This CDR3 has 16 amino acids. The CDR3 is CASSLAGGASYNEQYF. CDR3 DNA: TGCGCCAGCAGCTTGGCGGGAGGGGCCTCCTACAATGAGCAGTACTTC.

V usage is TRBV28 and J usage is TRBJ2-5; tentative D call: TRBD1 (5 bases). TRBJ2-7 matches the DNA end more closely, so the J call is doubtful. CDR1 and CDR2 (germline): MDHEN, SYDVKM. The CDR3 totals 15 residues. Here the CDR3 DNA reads TGTGCCAGCAGTACATCAGGACAAATCTCCTACGAGCAGTACTTC. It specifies CASSTSGQISYEQYF.

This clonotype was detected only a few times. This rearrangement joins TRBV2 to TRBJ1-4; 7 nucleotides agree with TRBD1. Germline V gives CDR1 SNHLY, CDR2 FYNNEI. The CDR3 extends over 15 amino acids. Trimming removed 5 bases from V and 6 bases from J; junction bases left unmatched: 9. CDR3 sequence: CASSWMTGKYEKLFF. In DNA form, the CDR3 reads TGTGCCAGCAGTTGGATGACAGGGAAATATGAAAAACTGTTTTTT. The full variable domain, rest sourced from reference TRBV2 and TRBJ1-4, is EPEVTQTPSHQVTQMGQEVILRCVPISNHLYFYWYRQILGQKVEFLVSFYNNEISEKSEIFDDQFSVERPDGSNFTLKIRSTKLEDSAMYFCASSWMTGKYEKLFFGSGTQLSVL.

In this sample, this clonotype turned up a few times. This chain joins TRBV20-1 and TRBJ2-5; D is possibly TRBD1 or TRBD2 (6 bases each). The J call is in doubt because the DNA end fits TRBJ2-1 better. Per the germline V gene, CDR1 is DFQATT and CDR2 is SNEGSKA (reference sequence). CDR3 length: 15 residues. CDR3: CSAREDGGGNNEQFF. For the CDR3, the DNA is TGCAGTGCTAGAGAAGACGGGGGCGGTAATAATGAGCAGTTCTTC.

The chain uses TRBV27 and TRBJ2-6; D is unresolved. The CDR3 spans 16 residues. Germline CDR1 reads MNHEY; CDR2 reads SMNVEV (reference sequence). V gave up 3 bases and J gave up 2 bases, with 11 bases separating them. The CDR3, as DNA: TGTGCCAGCAGTTTCTGGGGTTCGCCTGGGGCCAACGTCCTGACTTTC. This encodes CASSFWGSPGANVLTF.

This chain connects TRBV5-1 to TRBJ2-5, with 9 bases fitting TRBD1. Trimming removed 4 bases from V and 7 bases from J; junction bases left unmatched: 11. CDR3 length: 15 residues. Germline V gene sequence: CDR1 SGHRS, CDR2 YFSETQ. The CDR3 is CASSPGQGIKGTQYF. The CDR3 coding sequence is TGCGCCAGCAGCCCGGGACAGGGCATTAAGGGGACCCAGTACTTC.

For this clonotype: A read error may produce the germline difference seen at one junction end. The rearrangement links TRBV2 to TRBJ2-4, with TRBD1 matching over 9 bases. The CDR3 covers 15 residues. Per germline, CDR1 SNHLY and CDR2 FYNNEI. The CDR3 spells CASSVSRDRANIQYF. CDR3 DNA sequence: TGTGCCAGCAGTGTATCCCGGGACAGGGCCAACATTCAATACTTC.

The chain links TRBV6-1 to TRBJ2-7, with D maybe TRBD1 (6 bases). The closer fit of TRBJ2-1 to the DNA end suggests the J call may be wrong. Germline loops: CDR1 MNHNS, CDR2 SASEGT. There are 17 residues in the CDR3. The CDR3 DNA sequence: TGTGCCAGCAGTGAAAGGTGGGGACAAATCTCTTACGATGAGCAGTTCTTC. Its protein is CASSERWGQISYDEQFF.

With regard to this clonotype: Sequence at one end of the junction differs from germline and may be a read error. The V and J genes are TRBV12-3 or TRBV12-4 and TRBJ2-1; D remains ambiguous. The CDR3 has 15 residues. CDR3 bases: TGTGTCAGCAGTTTCCGACTTGGCTCCTACAATGAGCAGTTCTTC. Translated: CVSSFRLGSYNEQFF.